This T cell receptor (beta chain) stems from a study of shared clonotypes between healthy human individuals. Study-wide background: Two women and a few men aged 18 to 49 served as donors.

As handled by the study authors: ImmunoSEQ junction-only sequences lacked quality scores, so their filtering differed. Generated by immunoSEQ multiplex PCR, the TCRdb table keeps only in-frame clones and is missing some. Clone size and the V and J calls come from that table; the DNA yielded D and trimming. Among about 2.1 million clones listed, just over 90% were seen once. Trimming left V 0 bases short and J 5 bases short, with 13 bases between. Looked up from germline, CDR1 is KGHSH and CDR2 is LQKENI. CDR3 length: 15 residues. Only CD45RO-negative cells positively selected for CCR7 counted as naive CD8 cells, so terminally differentiated effector memory CD45RA+ cells were excluded.

The sample taken for sequencing was naive CD8+ T cells from PBMCs. The chain joins TRBV18 to TRBJ1-1; D perhaps matches TRBD1 (6 bases). This TCR was sampled from a man between 18 and 29 years old in good health. Some clones in this sample may be carry-over from other donors' samples. The CDR3 coding sequence is TGTGCCAGCTCACCACCGGGGAGGGGGAAGACTGAAGCTTTCTTT. Amino acid sequence: CASSPPGRGKTEAFF.